The entry below gives a single T cell receptor beta chain sequence along with its context. The source of the sample is a study of blood T cell repertoires in COVID-19. Study details: Samples of COVID-19 (acute and convalescent) were obtained from the United States, Italy and Spain.

Individuals drawn from under 30 US areas were roughly 18 to 89 years old. Clinical history as reported by participants underpinned cohort assignment. Authors' analysis steps: Reference gene primer amplification gave nucleated cell count estimates. TCRdb keeps only in-frame clones here, not all; method: immunoSEQ multiplex PCR. The DNA gave D and trimming, while V, J and clone size come from that table. The repertoire holds a few hundred thousand clones, with 75% to 90% as singletons. V gave up 1 base and J gave up 10 bases; unmatched junction bases: 3. The CDR3 is 12 residues long. Material for sequencing was PBMCs or T cells enriched from blood (not recorded which). The V gene is TRBV12-3 or TRBV12-4, the J gene TRBJ1-1, with 7 bases aligning to TRBD1. This TCR was sampled from a woman younger than 35 in a cohort exposed to, infected with or recovered from COVID-19 (not recorded which). For the CDR3, the DNA is TGTGCCAGCAGTTTAGGGCAGGGGGGAGCTTTCTTT. It specifies CASSLGQGGAFF.